This T cell receptor (beta chain) was obtained from a study of identical twins (TCRdb year 2016). With regard to the full study: The study deep-sequenced TCR alpha and beta repertoires from monozygotic twins, unrelated adults of various ages and cord blood to test whether fetal clonotypes persist. Replicate twin experiments were performed at different times using different library preparation protocols to rule out contamination. What the study reported, not specific to this receptor: Invariant T cells such as MAIT and iNKT could partly confound zero-insertion analyses, although diverse VJ usage argued against such confounding for most clonotypes. Because the same donors could not be followed over many years, the conclusions relied on cross-sectional statistical analysis. In monozygotic twins, recombination models systematically underestimated out-of-frame TCR alpha sharing, but the models matched the sharing seen between unrelated individuals. A weaker excess of twin sharing was found in beta out-of-frame sequences because the signal-to-noise ratio was lowered by fewer shared sequences. Compared with coincidental sharing between unrelated individuals, an excess of low generation-probability sequences was observed among out-of-frame TCR alpha sequences shared between twins. Fewer insertions were carried by abundant cord blood beta clonotypes; a weaker similar trend was observed in young adult naive repertoires, while no such trend was observed in memory repertoires.

All donors were healthy Caucasians. The study also sequenced three unrelated non-twin adults: a male aged 18 to 30, a male aged 50 to 60 and a female aged 50 to 60. Miltenyi CD45RO+ enrichment and human naive T-cell isolation kits were used to isolate memory (CD45RO+) and naive T cells from PBMC. As regards this clonotype: The antigen it binds to is not known. Base-call qualities are not available, and no considerably larger clone is one nucleotide away.

The junction carries 9 bases between V and J, which are trimmed by 6 bases and 0 bases respectively. The CDR3 numbers 14 residues from cysteine through phenylalanine. Only CDR3 DNA remains: 42 bases, in frame from the first base. For CDR1 and CDR2, the germline V gene lists WSHSY and SAAADI. The library was prepared using 5' RACE. The reads were generated on an Illumina HiSeq 2000. A universal primer binding site was introduced by template switching, and a unique molecular identifier was present in the final cDNA, enabling accurate counting of TCR cDNA molecules. Specific primers in the conserved constant-segment region were used to synthesize first-strand cDNA for the TCR alpha and beta chains. To control for contamination, each cDNA library was double barcoded with a SMART-Mk sample barcode plus Illumina barcodes. TruSeq adapter sequences and Illumina sample barcodes were added in two successive PCR steps. TCR alpha and beta cDNA libraries were sequenced on the Illumina HiSeq platform with custom primers. Processing in the source paper ran as follows. Unique molecular identifiers were extracted from raw reads with MiGEC, and CDR3 positions were determined with MiXCR. Recombination models were inferred per individual with the repgenHMM and IGoR tools using an EM algorithm. Shared clonotype analysis was performed with the tcR package in R, normalizing sharing by the product of cloneset sizes. To study raw recombination free of thymic and clonal selection effects, out-of-frame nonproductive sequences were analyzed. TCRdb reprocessing: public reads trimmed at Q25 with fastp, clones called with MiXCR, in-frame beta chains kept. Each entry merges the rows of one CDR3 protein and shows their most common DNA and genes. TCRdb's processing, not the authors' own work, is the source of the V and J calls. The sample contains roughly 350,000 distinct CDR3 sequences, approximately 8.7% of them found a single time. 8.5% to 10% of the sample goes to the ten largest clones.

The receptor chain draws on TRBV10-2 and TRBJ1-5, with the D gene uncertain. This TCR came from a woman between 50 and 59 years old in good health. Sequenced sample: naive T cells sorted from blood. Taken with the paper, the label for cell subset or site translates to: cells isolated with a human naive T-cell isolation kit. The nucleotide sequence reads TGCGCCAGCAGCGGCGGGTATAGCAATCAGCCCCAGCATTTT. It is translated as CASSGGYSNQPQHF.